This paragraph reports one T cell receptor (beta chain). Its specificity is unknown. The CDR3 has 15 residues. Germline V gene data show CDR1 as MNHEY and CDR2 as SMNVEV (reference sequence). Trimming removed 3 bases at V and 8 bases at J, with 16 bases between. Only in-frame clones appear in the TCRdb table, and some are missing; sequencing was by immunoSEQ multiplex PCR. The sample holds 17,000 or so clones; around 67% are singletons and the top ten take about 26%. These data originate in a study of OX40 agonist ivuxolimab in advanced cancers. Study-wide background: The dose-escalation cohort had hepatocellular carcinoma, melanoma, renal cell or head and neck cancer. Cohort: roughly 80% men, mean age approximately 66, aged about 20 to 90. Study-level points and caveats: Clones of CD4+ and CD8+ blood T cells grew by week 6 at doses of 0.1 to 3.0 mg/kg. Antigen specificity was not determined for the expanded peripheral T cells.

The specimen comprised CD4+ or CD8+ T cells sorted from blood, sampled in a trial of the OX40 agonist ivuxolimab. This TCR was sampled from an adult with an advanced solid tumor such as melanoma, head and neck, liver or kidney cancer. This chain uses TRBV27 with TRBJ2-2; D unclear. The CDR3 DNA reads as TGTGCCAGCAGTTTTATGGTCTCTACACCGGGGGAGCTGTTTTTT. It is translated as CASSFMVSTPGELFF.